This T cell receptor (beta chain) comes out of a study of T cell changes during pregnancy in multiple sclerosis. The germline gives CDR1 LNHDA, CDR2 SQIVND (reference sequence). CDR3 size: 13 residues. The ends were cut back, 10 bases at V and 0 bases at J, with 12 bases in the middle. Assay: immunoSEQ multiplex PCR; the TCRdb copy retains only in-frame clones and omits some. The sample has around 50,000 clones, roughly nine tenths seen once. The sample here was CD8+ T cells from peripheral blood mononuclear cells, taken in the second trimester of pregnancy. The receptor was isolated from a female donor with multiple sclerosis, enrolled in a pregnancy study. V and J are TRBV19 and TRBJ1-2; D is uncertain. The CDR3 bases are TGTGCCACTAGGGAGGGATCTAACTATGGCTACACCTTC. The encoded protein is CATREGSNYGYTF. Supplemented by reference TRBV19 and TRBJ1-2, the full variable domain reads DGGITQSPKYLFRKEGQNVTLSCEQNLNHDAMYWYRQDPGQGLRLIYYSQIVNDFQKGDIAEGYSVSREKKESFPLTVTSAQKNPTAFYLCATREGSNYGYTFGSGTRLTVV.